This TCR beta chain was recovered during a study of shared clonotypes between healthy human individuals. CD45RO negativity and positive selection for CCR7 defined naive CD8 cells, a population that excluded terminally differentiated effector memory CD45RA+ cells. The CDR3 covers 18 residues. Germline loops: CDR1 SGHNT, CDR2 YYREEE (reference sequence). V was clipped by 1 base and J by 3 bases; unmatched bases: 7. Details on this clone: Its antigen is unknown.

Study results and limitations: Among a few donors, approximately 4.6% of naive CD4 clonotypes were found in common. Clonotypes shared by all four sorted-subset donors had higher generation probabilities than non-shared clonotypes. The low donor count limited represented genetic and exposure-history diversity.

The run depth of the assay was deep. TCRdb's copy holds only in-frame clones and misses some; the assay was immunoSEQ multiplex PCR. The table shows about 2.2 million clones, with about 92% occurring only once. Specimen: naive CD8+ T cells from PBMCs. The chain couples TRBV5-4 to TRBJ2-3, with TRBD2 identical over 14 bases. This clonotype was sampled from a man between 18 and 35 years old in good health. Some clones in this sample may be carry-over from other donors' samples. The CDR3 bases are TGTGCCAGCAGCTTGTTTGGGGGACTAGCGGGAGCGACAGATACGCAGTATTTT. Translation gives CASSLFGGLAGATDTQYF.